This TCR beta chain was captured in a study of CD8+CD57+ T cells in acquired aplastic anemia. Sequenced patients had shown CD8+CD57+ cell expansion by flow cytometry. Study conclusions and caveats: Patients and controls were found to share twenty-nine CD8+ CDR3 sequences.

Germline trimming cut 6 bases from V and 3 bases from J; bases unmatched to any gene: 1. CDR3 length: 14 residues. Germline assignment: CDR1 ENHRY and CDR2 SYGVKD. Profiling that covered TCR beta VDJ and CDR3 relied on genomic DNA as its template. From the reads, TCRdb called clonotypes with MiXCR, one entry per CDR3 protein. Of 150,000 to 200,000 distinct CDR3 sequences in the sample, approximately 44% are singletons; the top ten hold roughly 3.5%. This clonotype came up many times. Its antigen is currently unknown. Sequencing used sorted CD4+, CD8+, or CD8+CD57+ T cells (not recorded which) from PBMCs. The V and J genes are TRBV10-3 and TRBJ2-1; 11 bases line up with TRBD2. This TCR derives from a human donor with aplastic anemia. The CDR3 region is CAISLAGGYNEQFF. For the CDR3, the DNA is TGTGCCATCAGCCTAGCGGGAGGCTACAATGAGCAGTTCTTC.